The 29 T cell receptor beta chains presented below share a single source sample, sequenced in a study of CD8+ T cells in alopecia areata. Sequencing relied on a cDNA template that was reverse transcribed from extracted RNA. Profiling relied on immunoSEQ multiplex PCR, and the TCRdb table lists in-frame clones only, not all of them. The sample comprises around 200,000 clones, roughly 50% of which are singletons, and around an eighth rests with the top ten. The treatment is: oral pan-JAK inhibitor, 5-10 mg twice daily. Here the sequenced sample was CD8+ T cells sorted from blood, taken at week 24, from a patient treated with tofacitinib. The receptors derive from a human donor with alopecia areata.

The chain recombines TRBV4-1 with TRBJ1-5; tentatively, D is TRBD1 (6 bases). Germline CDR1 reads MGHRA; CDR2 reads YSYEKL. The V gene lost 4 bases and the J gene lost 1 base, with 11 bases spanning the gap. The CDR3 covers 15 residues. The CDR3: CASSPRGGSNQPQHF. The CDR3 coding sequence is TGCGCCAGCAGCCCCCGAGGGGGGAGCAATCAGCCCCAGCATTTT.

V is TRBV30 and J is TRBJ1-2, with D possibly TRBD1 on 5 matching bases. CDR1 and CDR2 (germline): GTSNPN, SVGIG (reference sequence). This CDR3 is built from 13 residues. Between the trimmed V and J ends, which lost 4 bases and 5 bases, there was a span of 14 bases. This CDR3 reads CAWNLQGPYGYTF. The CDR3 nucleotides read TGTGCCTGGAACCTTCAGGGACCATATGGCTACACCTTC.

As regards this clone: Distinct nucleotide sequences in the sample also encode this CDR3. This chain connects TRBV19 to TRBJ1-1; no clear D gene. CDR3 length equals 12 residues. CDR1 LNHDA and CDR2 SQIVND come from the germline V gene (reference sequence). The ends were cut back, 5 bases at V and 2 bases at J, with 6 bases in the middle. CDR3 nucleotides: TGTGCCAGTAGTCGAGGAAACACTGAAGCTTTCTTT. It yields the protein CASSRGNTEAFF. The full variable domain, in which reference TRBV19 and TRBJ1-1 provide the parts outside the CDR3, is DGGITQSPKYLFRKEGQNVTLSCEQNLNHDAMYWYRQDPGQGLRLIYYSQIVNDFQKGDIAEGYSVSREKKESFPLTVTSAQKNPTAFYLCASSRGNTEAFFGQGTRLTVV.

The V call is TRBV27, the J call TRBJ2-7; TRBD1 aligns across 9 bases. The germline V gene encodes CDR1 MNHEY and CDR2 SMNVEV (reference sequence). V shed 7 bases, J shed 0 bases, and the junction held 13 bases outside the gene matches. This CDR3 is 17 amino acids long. As DNA, the CDR3 is TGTGCCAGCACCCGGGACAGGGCTGATTATATCTCCTACGAGCAGTACTTC. Its translation: CASTRDRADYISYEQYF.

The chain links TRBV7-9 to TRBJ2-7; 8 bases align to TRBD2. Trimming cost V 5 bases and J 6 bases; bases outside gene matches: 21. The CDR3 loop spans 18 amino acids. The germline V gene has CDR1 SEHNR and CDR2 FQNEAQ (reference sequence). The CDR3 nucleotides are TGTGCCAGCAGCGGAGACGCCACCCAGGGACTAGATCCGGGCGAGCAGTACTTC. This gives the protein CASSGDATQGLDPGEQYF. The full variable domain, with the rest looked up from reference TRBV7-9 and TRBJ2-7, is DTGVSQNPRHKITKRGQNVTFRCDPISEHNRLYWYRQTLGQGPEFLTYFQNEAQLEKSRLLSDRFSAERPKGSFSTLEIQRTEQGDSAMYLCASSGDATQGLDPGEQYFGPGTRLTVT.

This chain uses TRBV20-1 with TRBJ1-1, with a possible D match to TRBD1 (6 bases). The CDR3 contains 11 residues. Germline CDR1 reads DFQATT; CDR2 reads SNEGSKA (reference sequence). Trimming cost V 5 bases and J 6 bases, with 10 bases left between them. The CDR3 loop reads CSASGVPEAFF. The CDR3, as DNA: TGCAGTGCTTCAGGGGTGCCTGAAGCTTTCTTT.

The J gene is TRBJ1-2, the V gene TRBV7-6; 7 nucleotides agree with TRBD1. The CDR3 has 14 residues. V lost 5 bases, J lost 4 bases, and 7 bases stayed unmatched. Looked up from germline, CDR1 is SGHVS and CDR2 is FNYEAQ. For the CDR3, the DNA is TGTGCCAGCAGCACCACTACAGGGGCCTATGGCTACACCTTC. This translates into CASSTTTGAYGYTF. Filled out from reference TRBV7-6 and TRBJ1-2, the complete variable domain reads GAGVSQSPRYKVTKRGQDVALRCDPISGHVSLYWYRQALGQGPEFLTYFNYEAQQDKSGLPNDRFSAERPEGSISTLTIQRTEQRDSAMYRCASSTTTGAYGYTFGSGTRLTVV.

The chain carries TRBV7-8 and TRBJ1-1; D uncertain. V dropped 0 bases and J dropped 0 bases, with 14 bases sitting between them. Germline V gives CDR1 SGHVS, CDR2 FQNEAQ. The CDR3 is 17 amino acids. The CDR3 loop reads CASSLASSLDLNTEAFF. Written as DNA, the CDR3 is TGTGCCAGCAGCTTAGCTAGCAGCCTCGATTTGAACACTGAAGCTTTCTTT.

This clone was found a few times. CDR3 residues: CATISRTKNIQYF. The CDR3, as DNA: TGTGCCACGATCTCCAGAACCAAAAACATTCAGTACTTC. The chain uses TRBV19 and TRBJ2-4; D gene uncertain. Trimming left V 10 bases short and J 2 bases short, with 12 bases between. CDR1 and CDR2 from the germline V gene are LNHDA and SQIVND (reference sequence). The CDR3 sequence is 13 residues long. Full variable domain (remainder filled in from reference TRBV19 and TRBJ2-4): DGGITQSPKYLFRKEGQNVTLSCEQNLNHDAMYWYRQDPGQGLRLIYYSQIVNDFQKGDIAEGYSVSREKKESFPLTVTSAQKNPTAFYLCATISRTKNIQYFGAGTRLSVL.

This chain uses TRBV29-1 with TRBJ2-7, with D perhaps TRBD1 (5 bases). This CDR3 spans 13 amino acids. V was cut by 4 bases and J by 2 bases, with 12 bases left in between. In germline, CDR1 is SQVTM, CDR2 ANQGSEA. The CDR3: CSVVLSQAYEQYF. The CDR3 DNA follows: TGCAGCGTTGTTTTGTCACAGGCCTACGAGCAGTACTTC.

The V call is TRBV13, the J call TRBJ2-1; 8 bases line up with TRBD2. The V gene end was trimmed by 4 bases and the J gene end by 6 bases; junction bases not matched to a gene: 5. Germline V gene data show CDR1 as PRHDT and CDR2 as FYEKMQ (reference sequence). The CDR3 extends over 14 amino acids. The CDR3 DNA sequence: TGTGCCAGCAGCTCCGGGACTAGTCGCAATGAGCAGTTCTTC. It encodes CASSSGTSRNEQFF.

This rearrangement joins TRBV4-1 to TRBJ1-5, with 8 bases fitting TRBD1. The CDR3 runs to 17 residues. Germline CDR1 is MGHRA and CDR2 is YSYEKL. J gave up 3 bases and V 5 bases, and 12 bases lay outside the gene matches. The CDR3 is CASSERQGRLSNQPQHF. The CDR3, as DNA: TGCGCCAGCAGCGAGCGACAGGGGAGACTATCCAATCAGCCCCAGCATTTT.

The V gene is TRBV9, the J gene TRBJ1-5; D is ambiguous. The V gene lost 3 bases and the J gene lost 6 bases, with 13 bases spanning the gap. Germline V lookup: CDR1 SGDLS, CDR2 YYNGEE. The CDR3 runs 14 residues. The CDR3 here is CASSEGSGSQPQHF. Here the CDR3 DNA reads TGTGCCAGCAGCGAAGGATCCGGGAGTCAGCCCCAGCATTTT.

The chain recombines TRBV11-3 with TRBJ1-6, with D perhaps matching TRBD1 (5 bases). V dropped 5 bases and J dropped 8 bases, with 13 bases sitting between them. Germline lookup yields CDR1 SGHNT and CDR2 YENEEA. The CDR3 sequence is 14 residues long. The CDR3 DNA follows: TGTGCCAGCAGCGTTGGGACTGTTTATTCACCCCTCCACTTT. It is translated as CASSVGTVYSPLHF.

The rearrangement links TRBV4-2 to TRBJ2-5; D call uncertain. The germline V gene has CDR1 LGHNA and CDR2 YNFKEQ. The CDR3 contains 11 residues. V lost 3 bases, J lost 5 bases, and 4 bases lay in between. In DNA form, the CDR3 reads TGTGCCAGCAGCCACGGGGAGACCCAGTACTTC. It specifies CASSHGETQYF.

V is TRBV5-1 and J is TRBJ2-7; 14 nucleotides agree with TRBD2. V gave up 4 bases and J gave up 2 bases; unmatched junction bases: 8. Germline lookup yields CDR1 SGHRS and CDR2 YFSETQ. CDR3 length equals 17 residues. The CDR3 is CASSMGLAGDLTYEQYF. Written as DNA, the CDR3 is TGCGCCAGCAGCATGGGACTAGCGGGGGATCTCACCTACGAGCAGTACTTC.

This rearrangement joins TRBV7-9 to TRBJ2-7; a possible D gene is TRBD2 (5 bases). The CDR3 spans 12 residues. V lost 0 bases, J lost 7 bases, and 7 bases lay in between. The germline gives CDR1 SEHNR, CDR2 FQNEAQ (reference sequence). The chain's CDR3 is CASSLAGGEQYF. The CDR3 region has the DNA TGTGCCAGCAGCTTAGCGGGCGGGGAGCAGTACTTC.

The chain couples TRBV27 to TRBJ2-6; no clear D. CDR3 size: 12 residues. Germline CDR1 is MNHEY and CDR2 is SMNVEV (reference sequence). Trimming cost V 8 bases and J 0 bases, with 2 bases left between them. The CDR3 DNA follows: TGTGCCAGCTCCTCTGGGGCCAACGTCCTGACTTTC. Its translation is CASSSGANVLTF.

As to this clone: An end of the junction does not agree with germline; a read error may underlie this. This rearrangement joins TRBV5-1 to TRBJ2-1, with TRBD1 as a possible D gene (6 bases). From germline, CDR1 is SGHRS and CDR2 YFSETQ. This CDR3 is built from 11 residues. CDR3 sequence: CASTPGADVVF. CDR3 bases: TGCGCCAGCACCCCAGGGGCGGACGTCGTCTTC.

The sample holds a few counts of this clone. The chain is built from TRBV29-1 and TRBJ1-2; 7 nucleotides agree with TRBD1. The CDR3 contains 15 residues. Germline V CDR1 and CDR2: SQVTM, ANQGSEA. The V and J ends lost 0 bases and 4 bases, in that order; junction bases with no gene match: 8. CDR3 amino acids: CSVEDRQGGSYGYTF. As DNA, the CDR3 is TGCAGCGTTGAAGATCGGCAAGGGGGCAGCTATGGCTACACCTTC.

The genes are TRBV2 and TRBJ1-4; a weak D match, TRBD1 (6 bases). Trimming pared 6 bases from V and 4 bases from J, leaving 15 bases between. CDR3 length: 15 amino acids. The germline CDR1 and CDR2 sequences are SNHLY and FYNNEI. This chain's CDR3 is CASRRMDRRNEKLFF. In nucleotides, the CDR3 is TGTGCCAGCAGACGAATGGACAGACGTAATGAAAAACTGTTTTTT.

This clone was seen just once. The chain employs TRBV6-5 and TRBJ2-3; TRBD2 matches at 10 bases. Trimming at V came to 5 bases and at J to 3 bases, leaving 2 bases not matched to a gene. From germline, CDR1 is MNHEY and CDR2 SVGAGI. The CDR3 extends over 14 amino acids. CDR3 bases: TGTGCCAGCAGTCCGGGACTAGCGACAGATACGCAGTATTTT. It is translated as CASSPGLATDTQYF.

The rearrangement joins TRBV5-1 to TRBJ1-5; possibly TRBD1 for D (6 bases). The length of the CDR3 is 19 residues. Trimming removed 4 bases from V and 3 bases from J, with 26 bases in between. Germline V lookup: CDR1 SGHRS, CDR2 YFSETQ. The CDR3 bases are TGCGCCAGCAGCCTACAGGGATATGTCGACCACCCGCCCAATCAGCCCCAGCATTTT. Amino acids: CASSLQGYVDHPPNQPQHF.

The chain has TRBV2 and TRBJ2-5; D possibly uses TRBD1 or TRBD2 (6 bases each). The V end lost 5 bases, the J end lost 1 base, and 26 bases lay between the germline ends. In germline, CDR1 is SNHLY, CDR2 FYNNEI. The CDR3 contains 19 residues. The CDR3 nucleotides read TGTGCCAGCAGTACCCTAACGGGGTGGTCGGGGGCCATCCAAGAGACCCAGTACTTC. It translates to CASSTLTGWSGAIQETQYF.

The V call is TRBV19, the J call TRBJ2-7, with 8 bases fitting TRBD1. The CDR3 covers 15 residues. Looked up from germline, CDR1 is LNHDA and CDR2 is SQIVND (reference sequence). The V gene end was trimmed by 4 bases and the J gene end by 2 bases; junction bases not matched to a gene: 7. The CDR3 here is CASSTGTGGAYEQYF. The CDR3 DNA is TGTGCCAGTAGTACAGGGACAGGAGGGGCCTACGAGCAGTACTTC.

V gene TRBV13 combines with J gene TRBJ2-7; 8 bases are a match to TRBD2. Germline V gene sequence: CDR1 PRHDT, CDR2 FYEKMQ (reference sequence). V shed 5 bases and J 2 bases; nucleotides not matched to a gene: 8. This CDR3 comprises 15 residues. The CDR3, as DNA: TGTGCCAGCAGCCCGCGGGGTAGCGGGGCCTACGAGCAGTACTTC. This sequence encodes CASSPRGSGAYEQYF.

The chain links TRBV2 to TRBJ2-7, with D perhaps being TRBD1 or TRBD2 (5 bases each). CDR3 length equals 12 residues. Germline V gene sequence: CDR1 SNHLY, CDR2 FYNNEI. Trimming left V 3 bases short and J 9 bases short, with 12 bases between. The CDR3 loop is CASSDRDPLQYF. CDR3 nucleotides: TGTGCCAGCAGTGACAGGGACCCCCTGCAGTACTTC.

The rearrangement uses TRBV29-1 and TRBJ2-5; 7 bases are shared with TRBD2. There are 16 residues in the CDR3. Germline loops: CDR1 SQVTM, CDR2 ANQGSEA. With V trimmed by 3 bases and J by 2 bases, 12 bases remained unmatched. The CDR3 sequence is CSVEAWGGRVQETQYF. DNA of the CDR3: TGCAGCGTTGAGGCTTGGGGGGGTAGGGTACAAGAGACCCAGTACTTC.

The gene calls are TRBV6-5 and TRBJ2-3; D unresolved. This CDR3 has 14 amino acids. Deletions cut 8 bases from V and 2 bases from J, with 14 bases between. CDR1 is MNHEY and CDR2 is SVGAGI in the germline V gene. CDR3 region: CASCSRLFTDTQYF. The CDR3 coding sequence is TGTGCCAGCTGTTCCCGGTTATTCACAGATACGCAGTATTTT.